This entry lists 15 T cell receptor beta chains sequenced from one sample in a study of blood T cell repertoires in COVID-19. Measured with immunoSEQ multiplex PCR; TCRdb has only the in-frame clones, and not every one. The sample has about 76,000 clones; around 88% are singletons. Sequencing was done on a sample of peripheral blood. The origin of the receptors is a man aged 30 to 45 with acute or convalescent COVID-19.

This chain links TRBV3-1 (or the pseudogene TRBV3-2) with TRBJ2-3; D is perhaps TRBD2 (5 bases). Trimming took 3 bases from V and 5 from J, leaving 6 bases between them. The germline V gene has CDR1 LGHDT and CDR2 YNNKEL (reference sequence). This CDR3 contains 12 residues. The CDR3 is CASSQRVDTQYF. The CDR3 bases are TGTGCCAGCAGCCAGAGGGTAGATACGCAGTATTTT.

V gene TRBV30 combines with J gene TRBJ2-2; 7 nucleotides match TRBD1. CDR3 length equals 15 residues. The V and J ends lost 3 bases and 0 bases, in that order; junction bases with no gene match: 4. Germline values: CDR1 GTSNPN, CDR2 SVGIG (reference sequence). CDR3 residues: CAWSAGTANTGELFF. The CDR3 DNA sequence: TGTGCCTGGAGCGCCGGGACAGCGAACACCGGGGAGCTGTTTTTT.

V and J are TRBV7-2 and TRBJ2-5, with 8 bases matching TRBD2. After removal of 5 bases from V and 2 bases from J, the junction contained 10 bases not matched to a gene. Germline V gene lookup returns CDR1 SGHTA and CDR2 FQGNSA. The CDR3 loop spans 16 amino acids. CDR3 sequence reads: CASSPPGLVFQETQYF. The DNA for the CDR3 is TGTGCCAGCAGCCCCCCGGGACTAGTATTTCAAGAGACCCAGTACTTC.

V gene TRBV28 combines with J gene TRBJ2-6; weak D call: TRBD2 (6 bases). The V and J ends lost 3 bases and 5 bases respectively, with 14 bases between them. The V gene's germline CDR1 is MDHEN and CDR2 SYDVKM. The CDR3 loop spans 16 amino acids. Here the CDR3 reads CASSFGGFWRANVLTF. The CDR3 bases are TGTGCCAGCAGTTTTGGGGGGTTTTGGCGGGCCAACGTCCTGACTTTC.

This CDR3 reads CASATSGSYNEQFF. In DNA form, the CDR3 reads TGTGCCAGCGCAACCAGCGGGAGTTACAATGAGCAGTTCTTC. J is TRBJ2-1 and V is TRBV27; 8 positions match TRBD2. V shed 8 bases and J 4 bases; nucleotides not matched to a gene: 7. From germline, CDR1 is MNHEY and CDR2 SMNVEV (reference sequence). The CDR3 spans 14 residues.

The count of this clone is one. The chain employs TRBV4-1 and TRBJ1-5; D not resolved. The CDR3 is 14 residues long. V lost 3 bases, J lost 1 base, and 7 bases lay in between. Germline CDR1 reads MGHRA; CDR2 reads YSYEKL. CDR3 sequence reads: CASSHGLSNQPQHF. The CDR3 DNA reads TGCGCCAGCAGCCACGGACTCAGCAATCAGCCCCAGCATTTT.

The chain recombines TRBV30 with TRBJ1-2, with 8 bases lining up with TRBD1. The trim removed 3 bases at V and 6 bases at J, leaving 6 bases unmatched. Looked up from germline, CDR1 is GTSNPN and CDR2 is SVGIG (reference sequence). The CDR3 consists of 13 residues. In DNA, the CDR3 is TGTGCCTGGAGCCCACAGGGGGATCATGGCTACACCTTC. Protein: CAWSPQGDHGYTF.

The chain combines TRBV19 with TRBJ2-7; 11 bases align to TRBD1. The CDR3 has 13 amino acids. Germline CDR1 reads LNHDA; CDR2 reads SQIVND (reference sequence). The V gene end was trimmed by 6 bases and the J gene end by 4 bases; junction bases not matched to a gene: 2. The CDR3, as DNA: TGTGCCAGTAGGGGACAGGGGGAGTACGAGCAGTACTTC. This encodes CASRGQGEYEQYF.

The chain carries TRBV3-1 (or the pseudogene TRBV3-2) and TRBJ1-1; D is perhaps TRBD1 (6 bases). The germline gives CDR1 LGHDT, CDR2 YNNKEL (reference sequence). The CDR3 covers 13 residues. V was shortened by 6 bases and J by 3 bases, with 11 bases between the two germline ends. Here the CDR3 reads CASSPGVHTEAFF. The CDR3 nucleotides read TGTGCCAGCAGTCCAGGGGTCCACACTGAAGCTTTCTTT.

V usage is TRBV12-3 or TRBV12-4 and J usage is TRBJ2-1; 8 bases align to TRBD2. V gave up 8 bases and J gave up 10 bases; unmatched junction bases: 10. The CDR3 is made up of 13 amino acids. The CDR3 nucleotides read TGTGCCAGCCTCGGTCTAGCGGGTAGAGAGCAGTTCTTC. This codes for CASLGLAGREQFF.

The chain links TRBV28 to TRBJ2-7; TRBD2 matches at 9 bases. V was pared by 2 bases and J by 3 bases, with 2 bases of the junction left unmatched. Per the germline V gene, CDR1 is MDHEN and CDR2 is SYDVKM. This CDR3 has 14 amino acids. The CDR3 sequence: CASSLGGRGYEQYF. CDR3 bases: TGTGCCAGCAGTTTAGGCGGGAGGGGCTACGAGCAGTACTTC.

This rearrangement joins TRBV24-1 to TRBJ2-5, with 9 bases identical to TRBD1. Germline-derived CDR1 and CDR2 are KGHDR and SFDVKD. This CDR3 contains 20 residues. The V gene end was trimmed by 2 bases and the J gene end by 5 bases; junction bases not matched to a gene: 20. The CDR3 sequence is CATSDSGTGRPALPRETQYF. CDR3 DNA: TGTGCCACCAGTGATTCGGGGACAGGGAGACCAGCCCTACCAAGGGAGACCCAGTACTTC.

This rearrangement joins TRBV5-6 to TRBJ1-2; D is unresolved. V was clipped by 7 bases and J by 8 bases, with 15 bases between them. Per germline, CDR1 SGHDT and CDR2 YYEEEE. The CDR3 is 12 amino acids. CDR3 in DNA: TGTGCCAGCTCCTGGGGAGGAGAGGGCTACACCTTC. Its translation: CASSWGGEGYTF.

V and J are TRBV9 and TRBJ2-5, with D possibly being TRBD2 (5 bases). Trimming pared 0 bases from V and 3 bases from J, leaving 15 bases between. There are 16 residues in the CDR3. Germline lookup yields CDR1 SGDLS and CDR2 YYNGEE. CDR3 region: CASSVGSRGLKETQYF. In DNA form, the CDR3 reads TGTGCCAGCAGCGTAGGGAGTCGCGGGCTGAAAGAGACCCAGTACTTC. Together with reference TRBV9 and TRBJ2-5, the CDR3 gives the full variable domain: DSGVTQTPKHLITATGQRVTLRCSPRSGDLSVYWYQQSLDQGLQFLIQYYNGEERAKGNILERFSAQQFPDLHSELNLSSLELGDSALYFCASSVGSRGLKETQYFGPGTRLLVL.

The V call is TRBV7-9, the J call TRBJ2-3; 8 nucleotides agree with TRBD2. Germline trimming cut 6 bases from V and 3 bases from J; bases unmatched to any gene: 8. The CDR3 is 15 amino acids. Germline assignment: CDR1 SEHNR and CDR2 FQNEAQ (reference sequence). The CDR3 nucleotides are TGTGCCAGCAGTCCAGGGACGGGGGGGACAGATACGCAGTATTTT. As protein: CASSPGTGGTDTQYF.